These 19 T cell receptor beta chains were sequenced from one sample in a study of blood T cell repertoires in COVID-19 (dated by TCRdb to between 2020 and 2021). Library generation was performed with the immunoSEQ multiplex PCR assay. The clones in this table, taken by TCRdb from immuneACCESS, are in-frame only. Not every clone is retained; where verified, under half of the shortfall comes from an unresolved V gene, and the cause of the rest is unknown. Within this sample are nearly 350,000 clones, with roughly nine tenths of them counted one time only. The ten largest clonotypes hold 1% of the sample. The sample consisted of PBMCs or T cells enriched from blood (not recorded which). These receptors were taken from a woman aged 25 to 45 who had recovered from COVID-19.

V gene TRBV6-1 combines with J gene TRBJ1-2; TRBD1 is a possible D gene (6 bases). V gave up 0 bases and J gave up 3 bases, with 11 bases separating them. Germline V gene lookup returns CDR1 MNHNS and CDR2 SASEGT. CDR3 length: 15 amino acids. The DNA for the CDR3 is TGTGCCAGCAGTGAAGCACCAGGGGTTTACTATGGCTACACCTTC. The encoded protein is CASSEAPGVYYGYTF.

The chain carries TRBV4-1 and TRBJ2-1, with TRBD2 matching 16 bases. The V and J ends lost 1 base and 9 bases, in that order; junction bases with no gene match: 12. The CDR3 loop spans 19 amino acids. Germline V gene lookup returns CDR1 MGHRA and CDR2 YSYEKL. The CDR3 bases are TGCGCCAGCAGCCAAGCCGGGACTAGCGGGGGGGCTCGTTCCAGTGAGCAGTTCTTC. It yields the protein CASSQAGTSGGARSSEQFF.

This chain links TRBV29-1 with TRBJ1-2; D perhaps matches TRBD1 (6 bases). CDR1 is SQVTM, CDR2 ANQGSEA, per germline. V was cut by 1 base and J by 8 bases, with 14 bases left in between. The CDR3 spans 13 residues. CDR3 amino acids: CSVEGGPGRGYTF. The CDR3 nucleotides read TGCAGCGTTGAAGGGGGGCCCGGGAGGGGCTACACCTTC.

The genes are TRBV7-6 and TRBJ1-1; weak D call: TRBD1 (5 bases). Germline V gene data show CDR1 as SGHVS and CDR2 as FNYEAQ. The CDR3 totals 15 residues. Trimming removed 4 bases at V and 7 bases at J, with 19 bases between. The CDR3 region is CASSSGGLGDGEAFF. CDR3 bases: TGTGCCAGCAGCTCGGGGGGACTGGGAGATGGTGAAGCTTTCTTT.

The chain carries TRBV30 and TRBJ1-1, with 9 nucleotides matching TRBD1. CDR3 length: 16 residues. J gave up 3 bases and V 1 base, and 9 bases lay outside the gene matches. Germline-derived CDR1 and CDR2 are GTSNPN and SVGIG (reference sequence). Here the CDR3 reads CAWSGGTGSPDTEAFF. The CDR3 region has the DNA TGTGCCTGGAGTGGAGGGACAGGGAGCCCGGACACTGAAGCTTTCTTT.

The CDR3 nucleotides read TGTGCCAGCAGCCAATACCTGAGCGGGGTGGATACGCAGTATTTT. It encodes CASSQYLSGVDTQYF. This rearrangement joins TRBV4-2 to TRBJ2-3; 7 bases are a match to TRBD2. From germline, CDR1 is LGHNA and CDR2 YNFKEQ. Unmatched junction bases numbered 8, after V lost 2 bases and J lost 6 bases. The CDR3 runs 15 residues.

The chain links TRBV28 to TRBJ2-1, with a possible D match to TRBD2 (6 bases). This CDR3 is 14 amino acids long. CDR1 is MDHEN and CDR2 is SYDVKM in the germline V gene. Trimming took 7 bases from V and 1 from J, leaving 11 bases between them. The CDR3 nucleotides read TGTGCCAGCAAGGCAGGAGGGTCCTACAATGAGCAGTTCTTC. The encoded protein is CASKAGGSYNEQFF.

This chain connects TRBV30 to TRBJ2-5; 8 bases line up with TRBD1. Germline CDR1 GTSNPN, CDR2 SVGIG (reference sequence). Trimming took 3 bases from V and 4 from J; bases not matched to a gene: 10. The CDR3 loop spans 15 amino acids. The DNA for the CDR3 is TGTGCCTGGAGCGCCGGGACAGGCCAAGGAGAGACCCAGTACTTC. It specifies CAWSAGTGQGETQYF.

V and J are TRBV14 and TRBJ2-3; D is unclear. CDR3 length equals 16 residues. V dropped 3 bases and J dropped 2 bases, with 15 bases sitting between them. Germline assignment: CDR1 SGHDN and CDR2 FVKESK. Here the CDR3 reads CASSHRRSPTTDTQYF. The CDR3 coding sequence is TGTGCCAGCAGCCATCGGCGGTCCCCGACCACAGATACGCAGTATTTT.

The chain is built from TRBV15 and TRBJ2-1; 10 nucleotides agree with TRBD2. V trimming: 7 bases; J trimming: 0 bases; junction bases outside the gene matches: 0. The CDR3 spans 14 residues. The germline gives CDR1 LNHNV, CDR2 YYDKDF (reference sequence). This chain's CDR3 is CATKRGGSYNEQFF. Written as DNA, the CDR3 is TGTGCCACCAAGCGGGGGGGCTCCTACAATGAGCAGTTCTTC. Full variable domain (remainder filled in from reference TRBV15 and TRBJ2-1): DAMVIQNPRYQVTQFGKPVTLSCSQTLNHNVMYWYQQKSSQAPKLLFHYYDKDFNNEADTPDNFQSRRPNTSFCFLDIRSPGLGDTAMYLCATKRGGSYNEQFFGPGTRLTVL.

The chain employs TRBV27 and TRBJ2-2, with 8 bases identical to TRBD2. CDR3 length: 16 amino acids. Looked up from germline, CDR1 is MNHEY and CDR2 is SMNVEV (reference sequence). V trimming: 5 bases; J trimming: 2 bases; junction bases outside the gene matches: 7. CDR3 nucleotides: TGTGCCAGCAGTCTTGGGACTAGGGCTAACACCGGGGAGCTGTTTTTT. As protein: CASSLGTRANTGELFF.

The J gene is TRBJ1-2, the V gene TRBV3-1 (or the pseudogene TRBV3-2); TRBD1 might be the D (5 bases). The germline V and J ends were trimmed by 0 bases and 8 bases, with 16 bases remaining between them. The CDR3 loop spans 15 amino acids. CDR1 and CDR2 from the germline V gene are LGHDT and YNNKEL (reference sequence). The CDR3 DNA reads as TGTGCCAGCAGCCAAGATCAACAGGCTTGGCTCGGCTACACCTTC. This sequence encodes CASSQDQQAWLGYTF.

In DNA, the CDR3 is TGTGCCAGTAGTCAACAGATCTCGAGCTCTGGAAACACCATATATTTT. Translation: CASSQQISSSGNTIYF. The chain couples TRBV19 to TRBJ1-3; D remains ambiguous. The length of the CDR3 is 16 residues. Germline CDR1 reads LNHDA; CDR2 reads SQIVND (reference sequence). With 5 bases removed from V and 0 bases from J, the gap between germline ends came to 14 bases. Filled out from reference TRBV19 and TRBJ1-3, the complete variable domain reads DGGITQSPKYLFRKEGQNVTLSCEQNLNHDAMYWYRQDPGQGLRLIYYSQIVNDFQKGDIAEGYSVSREKKESFPLTVTSAQKNPTAFYLCASSQQISSSGNTIYFGEGSWLTVV.

CDR3 nucleotides: TGTGCCAGCAGTCCCCGGACACTTGATCAGCCCCAGCATTTT. Translation gives CASSPRTLDQPQHF. This rearrangement joins TRBV27 to TRBJ1-5, with a possible D match to TRBD1 (5 bases). Germline V lookup: CDR1 MNHEY, CDR2 SMNVEV (reference sequence). The CDR3 is 14 amino acids. V lost 5 bases to trimming and J lost 5 bases, with 13 bases between them.

The chain joins TRBV19 to TRBJ2-7, with 11 positions matching TRBD1. This CDR3 has 16 amino acids. Trimming at V came to 0 bases and at J to 6 bases, leaving 7 bases not matched to a gene. CDR1 is LNHDA and CDR2 is SQIVND in the germline V gene (reference sequence). This CDR3 reads CASSIDGTGGVGEQYF. CDR3 sequence (DNA): TGTGCCAGTAGTATAGATGGGACAGGGGGAGTCGGCGAGCAGTACTTC.

The chain recombines TRBV28 with TRBJ1-6, with 8 bases fitting TRBD1. The V and J ends lost 5 bases and 7 bases, in that order; junction bases with no gene match: 7. Looked up from germline, CDR1 is MDHEN and CDR2 is SYDVKM. CDR3 length: 15 residues. CDR3 DNA sequence: TGTGCCAGCAGTGACACACAGGGGGGGAATTCACCCCTCCACTTT. As protein: CASSDTQGGNSPLHF.

CDR3 in DNA: TGTGCCAGCAGCTACGATGGGGGGGGGTATGAGCAGTTCTTC. It yields the protein CASSYDGGGYEQFF. The chain combines TRBV28 with TRBJ2-1; the match to TRBD2 covers 7 bases. Germline assignment: CDR1 MDHEN and CDR2 SYDVKM. Trimming removed 6 bases from V and 8 bases from J; junction bases left unmatched: 10. The length of the CDR3 is 14 residues.

The chain is built from TRBV5-1 and TRBJ2-3, with a tentative D call TRBD1 (6 bases). In germline, CDR1 is SGHRS, CDR2 YFSETQ. The CDR3 has 14 amino acids. V was pared by 6 bases and J by 4 bases, with 15 bases between. The CDR3, as DNA: TGCGCCAGCAATGATGGCAGGGGACCAGATACGCAGTATTTT. This gives the protein CASNDGRGPDTQYF.

V is TRBV5-8 and J is TRBJ1-5; D is unresolved. Per germline, CDR1 SGHTS and CDR2 YDEGEE. V was trimmed by 3 bases and J by 7 bases, leaving 14 bases between them. There are 14 residues in the CDR3. The CDR3 DNA is TGTGCCAGCAGCTCGGTGGGTTCGGGACAGCCCCAGCATTTT. This codes for CASSSVGSGQPQHF. The complete variable domain, with remaining parts taken from reference TRBV5-8 and TRBJ1-5, reads EAGVTQSPTHLIKTRGQQATLRCSPISGHTSVYWYQQALGLGLQFLLWYDEGEERNRGNFPPRFSGRQFPNYSSELNVNALELEDSALYLCASSSVGSGQPQHFGDGTRLSIL.